The sequence of this T cell receptor (beta chain) was determined in a study of CD8 T cells in Susac syndrome (dated by TCRdb to between 2018 and 2021). About the investigation overall: Repertoire sequencing was used to test whether CD8+ T cell activation and differentiation in Susac syndrome was antigen driven.

The germline V gene (reference sequence) supplies CDR1 SGHNT and CDR2 YYREEE. Including the terminal cysteine and phenylalanine, the CDR3 comprises 14 residues. Left in the record is the CDR3 DNA by itself, 42 bases read in frame from the first base. At the junction V is shortened by 1 base and J by 2 bases; bases outside the gene matches: 1. Peripheral blood CD8+ and CD4+ T cells from healthy donors, Susac syndrome patients and multiple sclerosis patients were profiled using high-throughput TCR beta sequencing. The multiple sclerosis controls were treatment-naive patients whose relapsing-remitting disease, either stable or active, fulfilled the revised McDonald criteria. Bulk CD8+ and CD4+ T cells were purified by magnetic negative isolation, whereas CD8+ TEMRA cells were enriched by FACS. Blood was collected in EDTA tubes and processed within 24 hours, with PBMCs isolated through density gradient centrifugation. PBMCs intended for TCR sequencing were cryopreserved in liquid nitrogen and thawed later in a water bath at 37 degrees C. A purity of at least 90% was achieved for sorted or isolated CD4+, CD8+ and CD8+ TEMRA cells.

Points on this clonotype: No antigen is known for it. Per-nucleotide qualities are absent, and no much larger clonotype sits a single base away.

RNA was extracted using the RNeasy kit, and roughly 0.5 to 1 microgram was reverse transcribed with random hexamers. TCR beta CDR3 regions were amplified with the immunoSEQ multiplex PCR assay covering 54 Vbeta and 13 Jbeta segments. PCR amplification bias was corrected by using a synthetic template baseline for primer optimization and computational correction. The paper's data handling went like this. Reads were assigned to V, D and J genes according to IMGT and analyzed in immunoSEQ Analyzer, with only productive sequences retained. To calculate clonality, Shannon entropy was normalized by log2 of the number of productive unique sequences and then subtracted from one. For each patient and control, public and private clones were evaluated among the 100 most prevalent clones. Susac-specific clones were defined as absent from healthy and MS cohorts, 800 to 1,200 published viral clones and other ImmuneACCESS disease sequences. The raw public reads went through TCRdb reprocessing: fastp at Q25, MiXCR clone calling, in-frame beta chains kept. Under each unique CDR3 protein, matching rows form one entry showing the most common genes and DNA. These V and J calls rely on TCRdb rather than the paper's analysis. The sample table holds 200,000 to 250,000 distinct CDR3 sequences, of which roughly 94% were seen once. The biggest ten clones account for 0.082% of the sample.

The investigation overall reported the following: The study acknowledged that relatively few individuals were included in the TCR sequencing and HLA analysis.

The material sequenced was CD4+ T cells from PBMCs. The sequence came from a human donor with multiple sclerosis. This chain joins TRBV5-4 to TRBJ2-5; 8 bases in the middle match TRBD2. The nucleotides read TGTGCCAGCAGCTTGCCGGGGGGGCAAGAGACCCAGTACTTC. This sequence encodes CASSLPGGQETQYF. The full variable domain, completed from the reference TRBV5-4 and TRBJ2-5 proteins outside the CDR3, reads ETGVTQSPTHLIKTRGQQVTLRCSSQSGHNTVSWYQQALGQGPQFIFQYYREEENGRGNFPPRFSGLQFPNYSSELNVNALELDDSALYLCASSLPGGQETQYFGPGTRLLVL.